What follows describes a single TCR beta chain. Antigen: not known. Both 60 Vbeta primers and 13 Jbeta primers went into the PCR. Only in-frame clones appear in the TCRdb table, and some are missing; sequencing was by immunoSEQ multiplex PCR. The sample records some 78,000 clones, about three quarters being singletons. Trimming left V 1 base short and J 0 bases short, with 10 bases between. CDR1 MNHEY and CDR2 SVGAGI come from the germline V gene. The CDR3 totals 16 residues. These data are taken from a study of cytomegalovirus exposure and HLA in healthy donors. Regarding the study as a whole: Using a false discovery rate of 0.05, a later analysis showed that fewer than 20,000 TCR beta sequences were associated with HLA alleles. Cytomegalovirus status, reportedly, was diagnosed with high specificity and sensitivity by the classifier.

V is TRBV6-5 and J is TRBJ1-5, with D perhaps matching TRBD1 (6 bases). The TCR originated in a woman aged 40 to 49 in good health and CMV-seropositive. Material for sequencing was PBMCs. CDR3 sequence reads: CASSYWGHNSNQPQHF. The CDR3 DNA follows: TGTGCCAGCAGTTACTGGGGACACAATAGCAATCAGCCCCAGCATTTT.